The T cell receptor (beta chain) described here comes from a study of OX40 agonist ivuxolimab in advanced cancers. The germline gives CDR1 SGHRS, CDR2 YFSETQ. The CDR3 has 14 residues. Trimming removed 1 base at V and 2 bases at J, with 10 bases between. This table comes from immunoSEQ multiplex PCR, and its TCRdb copy is limited to in-frame clones, with some not included. The sample comprises approximately 77,000 clones, 80% to 95% of which are singletons, and 11% rests with the top ten. This sequence originates from an adult with an advanced solid tumor such as melanoma, head and neck, liver or kidney cancer. Material: CD4+ or CD8+ T cells sorted from blood, obtained in a trial of the OX40 agonist ivuxolimab. The J gene is TRBJ2-7, the V gene TRBV5-1; perhaps TRBD2 as D (6 bases). CDR3 in amino acids: CASSLIGSTYEQYF. DNA of the CDR3: TGCGCCAGCAGCTTGATCGGGAGCACCTACGAGCAGTACTTC. Based on the CDR3 plus reference TRBV5-1 and TRBJ2-7, the full variable domain is KAGVTQTPRYLIKTRGQQVTLSCSPISGHRSVSWYQQTPGQGLQFLFEYFSETQRNKGNFPGRFSGRQFSNSRSEMNVSTLELGDSALYLCASSLIGSTYEQYFGPGTRLTVT.